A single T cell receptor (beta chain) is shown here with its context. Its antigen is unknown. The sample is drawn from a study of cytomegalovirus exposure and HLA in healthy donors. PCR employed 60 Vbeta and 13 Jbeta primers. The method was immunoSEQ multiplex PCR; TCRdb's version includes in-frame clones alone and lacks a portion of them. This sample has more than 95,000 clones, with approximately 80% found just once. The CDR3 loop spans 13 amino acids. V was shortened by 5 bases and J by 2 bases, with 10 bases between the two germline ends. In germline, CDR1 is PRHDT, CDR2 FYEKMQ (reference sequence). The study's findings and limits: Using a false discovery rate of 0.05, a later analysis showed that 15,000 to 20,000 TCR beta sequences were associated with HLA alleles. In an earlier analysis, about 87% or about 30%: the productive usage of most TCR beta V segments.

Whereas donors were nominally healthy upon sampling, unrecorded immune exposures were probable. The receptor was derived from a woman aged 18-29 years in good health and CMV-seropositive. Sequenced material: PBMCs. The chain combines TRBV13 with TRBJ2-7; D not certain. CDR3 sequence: CASSPRPTYEQYF. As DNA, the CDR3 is TGTGCCAGCAGCCCGCGGCCTACCTACGAGCAGTACTTC.